The next 14 T cell receptor beta chains were all read from a single sample in a study of shared clonotypes between healthy human individuals. Libraries were prepared by immunoSEQ multiplex PCR; TCRdb keeps only in-frame clonotypes and omits some of them. The top ten clones hold roughly 1.2% of a sample with some 1.5 million clones, around 97% of them seen once. Sequenced input: naive CD4+ T cells sorted from blood. Subset noted: CD45RA+ positively selected. Source of these receptors: a man younger than 40 in good health.

V and J are TRBV7-2 and TRBJ2-3; D is uncertain. Trimming left V 1 base short and J 1 base short, with 6 bases between. Germline V gene lookup returns CDR1 SGHTA and CDR2 FQGNSA. The CDR3 covers 14 residues. DNA of the CDR3: TGTGCCAGCAGCTTAGATACTCGCACAGATACGCAGTATTTT. Translating gives CASSLDTRTDTQYF. Combining the CDR3 with reference TRBV7-2 and TRBJ2-3 gives the whole variable domain GAGVSQSPSNKVTEKGKDVELRCDPISGHTALYWYRQSLGQGLEFLIYFQGNSAPDKSGLPSDRFSAERTGGSVSTLTIQRTQQEDSAVYLCASSLDTRTDTQYFGPGTRLTVL.

V and J are TRBV5-1 and TRBJ2-2; 11 positions match TRBD2. With V trimmed by 3 bases and J by 4 bases, 2 bases remained unmatched. Germline values: CDR1 SGHRS, CDR2 YFSETQ. The CDR3 has 15 residues. The CDR3 sequence: CASSSLAGGTGELFF. CDR3 sequence (DNA): TGCGCCAGCAGCTCTCTAGCGGGAGGCACCGGGGAGCTGTTTTTT.

V gene TRBV25-1 combines with J gene TRBJ1-3; D is unresolved. With 5 bases removed from V and 4 bases from J, the gap between germline ends came to 9 bases. This CDR3 spans 13 amino acids. From germline, CDR1 is MGHDK and CDR2 SYGVNS. In DNA form, the CDR3 reads TGTGCCAGCAGTCGTCCGTCCGGAAACACCATATATTTT. This sequence encodes CASSRPSGNTIYF.

The rearrangement uses TRBV28 and TRBJ2-6; D is unclear. Looked up from germline, CDR1 is MDHEN and CDR2 is SYDVKM. V dropped 5 bases and J dropped 0 bases, with 8 bases sitting between them. This CDR3 is 15 amino acids long. The CDR3 is CASSAPGSGANVLTF. CDR3 coding DNA: TGTGCCAGCAGTGCCCCGGGCTCTGGGGCCAACGTCCTGACTTTC.

The count of this clone is one. The chain is built from TRBV7-2 and TRBJ2-3, with 7 positions matching TRBD2. Germline V gene sequence: CDR1 SGHTA, CDR2 FQGNSA. This CDR3 has 17 amino acids. The V and J ends lost 1 base and 2 bases, in that order; junction bases with no gene match: 9. CDR3 sequence: CASSLDAREWDTDTQYF. The CDR3 coding sequence is TGTGCCAGCAGCTTAGATGCGCGGGAGTGGGACACAGATACGCAGTATTTT.

The chain employs TRBV28 and TRBJ2-2; TRBD1 is a possible D gene (6 bases). CDR3 size: 13 residues. In germline, CDR1 is MDHEN, CDR2 SYDVKM. Trimming left V 6 bases short and J 6 bases short, with 11 bases between. CDR3 sequence: CASSITGSGELFF. The CDR3 DNA reads as TGTGCCAGCAGCATTACAGGGTCCGGGGAGCTGTTTTTT.

The rearrangement links TRBV9 to TRBJ1-1; D gene ambiguous. The V end lost 4 bases, the J end lost 7 bases, and 14 bases lay between the germline ends. CDR1 and CDR2 (germline): SGDLS, YYNGEE. This CDR3 comprises 13 residues. The CDR3 spells CASSQRTGVEAFF. The CDR3 DNA reads as TGTGCCAGCAGCCAAAGAACCGGAGTTGAAGCTTTCTTT.

This clone came up once. The rearrangement joins TRBV7-8 to TRBJ2-2, with a tentative D call TRBD1 (5 bases). The ends were cut back, 6 bases at V and 0 bases at J, with 17 bases in the middle. This CDR3 region has 17 residues. Germline V gene data show CDR1 as SGHVS and CDR2 as FQNEAQ. DNA of the CDR3: TGTGCCAGCAGATACACAGGCAGAGAAACGAACACCGGGGAGCTGTTTTTT. Translating gives CASRYTGRETNTGELFF. The full variable domain, rest sourced from reference TRBV7-8 and TRBJ2-2, is GAGVSQSPRYKVAKRGQDVALRCDPISGHVSLFWYQQALGQGPEFLTYFQNEAQLDKSGLPSDRFFAERPEGSVSTLKIQRTQQEDSAVYLCASRYTGRETNTGELFFGEGSRLTVL.

This chain joins TRBV6-1 and TRBJ1-5; D is ambiguous. This CDR3 has 13 residues. The germline CDR1 and CDR2 sequences are MNHNS and SASEGT. Trimming cost V 4 bases and J 3 bases, with 7 bases left between them. CDR3 nucleotide sequence: TGTGCCAGCAGTGGGGATTACAATCAGCCCCAGCATTTT. Its translation: CASSGDYNQPQHF.

The chain has TRBV2 and TRBJ1-4; D may be TRBD1 (6 bases). Germline CDR1 and CDR2: SNHLY and FYNNEI. The CDR3 spans 14 residues. Trimming shortened V by 4 bases and J by 4 bases, and 10 bases separated the two germline ends. In DNA form, the CDR3 reads TGTGCCAGCAGTGGGACAGCTAATAATGAAAAACTGTTTTTT. Amino acid sequence: CASSGTANNEKLFF. Full variable domain (missing parts from reference TRBV2 and TRBJ1-4): EPEVTQTPSHQVTQMGQEVILRCVPISNHLYFYWYRQILGQKVEFLVSFYNNEISEKSEIFDDQFSVERPDGSNFTLKIRSTKLEDSAMYFCASSGTANNEKLFFGSGTQLSVL.

The V gene is TRBV5-1, the J gene TRBJ2-3, with TRBD1 matching over 9 bases. The germline gives CDR1 SGHRS, CDR2 YFSETQ. V trimming: 2 bases; J trimming: 2 bases; junction bases outside the gene matches: 6. CDR3 size: 16 residues. CDR3 sequence: CASSFTGGYNTDTQYF. CDR3 DNA: TGCGCCAGCAGCTTTACAGGGGGCTACAACACAGATACGCAGTATTTT.

About this clone itself: One end of the junction does not line up with germline, which may come from a read error. This rearrangement joins TRBV11-3 to TRBJ2-1; D is perhaps TRBD2 (5 bases). The CDR3 consists of 17 residues. The germline V gene encodes CDR1 SGHNT and CDR2 YENEEA. The CDR3 reads CASSLASGVGLYNEQFF. CDR3 DNA sequence: TGTGCCAGCAGCTTAGCGTCCGGGGTGGGCCTCTACAATGAACAGTTCTTC. Based on the CDR3 plus reference TRBV11-3 and TRBJ2-1, the full variable domain is EAGVVQSPRYKIIEKKQPVAFWCNPISGHNTLYWYLQNLGQGPELLIRYENEEAVDDSQLPKDRFSAERLKGVDSTLKIQPAELGDSAVYLCASSLASGVGLYNEQFFGPGTRLTVL.

The chain is built from TRBV6-6 and TRBJ2-7, with a tentative D call TRBD1 (6 bases). V lost 6 bases to trimming and J lost 0 bases, with 12 bases between them. The CDR3 length is 14 residues. CDR1 and CDR2 from the germline V gene are MNHNY and SVGAGI (reference sequence). The CDR3 region is CASSPRDTSYEQYF. The CDR3 DNA sequence: TGTGCCAGCAGCCCCCGGGACACCTCCTACGAGCAGTACTTC.

The CDR3 DNA follows: TGTGCCAGCACGGCAGGCCTCAATCAGCCCCAGCATTTT. Translated, it gives CASTAGLNQPQHF. The V and J genes are TRBV6-5 and TRBJ1-5, with D unresolved. The V and J ends lost 7 bases and 3 bases respectively, with 10 bases between them. This CDR3 has 13 amino acids. Germline CDR1 is MNHEY and CDR2 is SVGAGI.